This section outlines one TCR beta chain sequence together with its context. The data belong to a study of blood T cell repertoires in COVID-19. Sequencing used immunoSEQ multiplex PCR; TCRdb keeps in-frame clones, though not all of them. The data show 350,000 or so clones, with approximately 89% seen just once and around 4% held by the top ten. The CDR3 covers 15 residues. J was trimmed by 5 bases and V by 6 bases; bases with no gene match: 9. Germline V CDR1 and CDR2: SNHLY, FYNNEI. This chain connects TRBV2 to TRBJ2-1; 8 nucleotides line up with TRBD2. Material for sequencing was peripheral blood. The TCR was taken from a woman aged 55-70 years with COVID-19, enrolled during active disease. The CDR3 spells CASRARGVVDNEQFF. CDR3 DNA sequence: TGTGCCAGCAGAGCGCGGGGGGTCGTCGACAATGAGCAGTTCTTC.